A single TCR beta chain is shown here with its context. The specificity of this receptor is unknown. Base qualities are not at hand, and no much larger clone is one base apart. Library preparation used PCR. TCRdb names NextSeq 500 as the instrument used. Bulk TCR libraries were prepared as previously described, using TCR primers listed in Table S5. Purification of total RNA was performed with the Qiagen AllPrep DNA/RNA kit. Before analysis, reads from multiple sequencing runs of the same library were pooled. The source study handled its data this way. Reads were retained only if an exact TCR constant sequence was present, and the retained reads were trimmed to 150 nt and grouped according to their 12-nt molecular barcodes. Reads inside each barcode group were sub-clustered using a 15% Levenshtein threshold, and a quality-weighted consensus sequence was constructed for each RNA molecule. Non-functional sequences were filtered out, along with any lower-count sequence sitting one edit away from another sequence. Based on a fit of two negative binomial distributions, barcode sub-clusters having less than 20% of the maximum read count were discarded. Through fastp at Q25 and MiXCR, TCRdb rebuilt clones from the public reads, retaining in-frame beta chains. Every CDR3 protein is listed once, alongside the most common genes and DNA of its rows. V and J calls and clone size were set by TCRdb, not the authors. The sample includes hundreds of thousands of distinct CDR3 sequences, with 25% observed a single time. The top ten clones comprise 0.6% to 0.9% of the sample.

The data stem from a study of molecular identifiers for immune sequencing clone quantification (dated by TCRdb to the late 2010s). About the study as a whole: In a replicate experiment, RNA from around 20,000 or 100,000 naive CD8 T cells was split into five aliquots, four of which were sequenced. This methods study used CD8 T cells to benchmark TCR RNA copy counting and molecular-identifier clustering-based TCR repertoire sequencing (MIDCIRS). The paper's findings and limits, for the study overall: Modeling indicated approximately 3.2 TCR RNA copies recovered per cell, compared with about 10 by digital PCR, which implies a capture efficiency of around 29%. The sizes of highly expanded clones could end up underestimated when identical TCR molecules share a barcode. In CMV-specific effector cells, clones with more than 20 RNA copies accounted for over 97% of molecules, whereas in naive cells such clones accounted for under 1%. The naive libraries included spiked-in Jurkat TCR RNA (roughly 11 copies' worth), and this RNA is not part of the donor repertoire. When barcode sub-clustering was omitted, TCR diversity was inflated by chimeric consensus sequences, with chimeras reaching as high as 47%. A single cell's worth of spiked-in Jurkat TCR RNA was reported detectable even among 900,000 to 1,000,000 naive CD8 T cells.

Libraries of naive CD8 T cells were generated from about 21,000 to 970,000 sorted cells, with 10%, 30% or 50% of the purified RNA used. On a BD FACSAria II, naive CD8 T cells were FACS-sorted as CD8+CD4-CCR7+CD45RA+ and collected into RLT Plus buffer. To test detection sensitivity, Jurkat RNA equivalent to ten TCR copies was spiked into samples of roughly 18,000-1,000,000 naive CD8 T cells. Enrichment of CD8 T cells was done with RosetteSep CD8+ T Cell Enrichment Cocktail plus Ficoll-Paque, and ACK red cell lysis came afterward. The CDR3 runs 16 amino acids, cysteine and phenylalanine included. Only CDR3 DNA remains: 48 bases, in frame from the first base. Relative to germline, V is missing 4 bases and J is missing 5 bases, with 8 bases of the junction outside any gene match. Looking up the germline V gene yields CDR1 SGHVS and CDR2 FNYEAQ.

Sequenced sample: naive CD8+ T cells from blood, with Jurkat cell RNA spiked in. The meaning of the sample's cell subset or site label: FACS-sorted CD8+CD4-CCR7+CD45RA+ naive T cells. The receptor comes from a human donor in good health. Some libraries in this study had Jurkat cell RNA spiked in. The receptor chain draws on TRBV7-6 and TRBJ2-2; TRBD2 aligns with 9 central bases. The CDR3 reads as follows: CASSSTRSGGTGELFF. The DNA sequence follows: TGTGCCAGCAGCTCCACTCGGAGCGGGGGGACCGGGGAGCTGTTTTTT.